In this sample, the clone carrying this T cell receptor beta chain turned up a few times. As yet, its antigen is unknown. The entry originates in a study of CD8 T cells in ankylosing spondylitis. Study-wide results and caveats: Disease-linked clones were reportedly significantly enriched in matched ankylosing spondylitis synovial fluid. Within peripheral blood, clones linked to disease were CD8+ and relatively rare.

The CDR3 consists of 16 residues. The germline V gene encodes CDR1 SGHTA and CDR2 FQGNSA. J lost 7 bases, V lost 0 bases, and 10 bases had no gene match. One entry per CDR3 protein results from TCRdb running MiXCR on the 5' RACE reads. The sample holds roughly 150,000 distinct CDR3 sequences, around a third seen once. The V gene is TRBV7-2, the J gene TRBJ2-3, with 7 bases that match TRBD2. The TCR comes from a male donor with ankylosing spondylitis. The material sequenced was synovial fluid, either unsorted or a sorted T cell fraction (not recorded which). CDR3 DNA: TGTGCCAGCAGCTTAGCCCCCCGCGGGAGTACGTATACGCAGTATTTT. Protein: CASSLAPRGSTYTQYF.